These 27 T cell receptor beta chains were all obtained from the same sample, sequenced in a study of cytomegalovirus exposure and HLA in healthy donors. The PCR ran on 60 Vbeta and 13 Jbeta primers. Profiling relied on immunoSEQ multiplex PCR, and the TCRdb table lists in-frame clones only, not all of them. Of some 150,000 clones listed, 55% to 75% were seen once; the top ten hold roughly 4%. The material sequenced was PBMCs. These TCRs come from a man aged 50 or older in good health and CMV-seropositive.

This chain connects TRBV7-9 to TRBJ2-7; D may be TRBD2 (7 bases). The CDR3 consists of 14 residues. Trimming took off 6 bases at V and 5 bases at J, with 17 bases between the two ends. Germline V lookup: CDR1 SEHNR, CDR2 FQNEAQ (reference sequence). The chain's CDR3 is CASRLGGGSNEQYF. In DNA form, the CDR3 reads TGTGCCAGCAGGCTGGGGGGGGGCAGCAACGAGCAGTACTTC.

This clone came up a few times. This chain connects TRBV5-1 to TRBJ2-7, with 13 bases fitting TRBD2. The CDR3 runs to 18 residues. V shed 6 bases and J 0 bases; nucleotides not matched to a gene: 12. CDR1 and CDR2 (germline): SGHRS, YFSETQ. This chain's CDR3 is CASTSGNGLAGASYEQYF. CDR3 nucleotide sequence: TGCGCCAGCACCTCCGGGAACGGACTAGCGGGGGCCTCCTACGAGCAGTACTTC.

About this clone itself: Compared with germline, one end of the junction differs, possibly owing to a read error. At the DNA level, this CDR3 is encoded by other sequences in the same sample as well. The rearrangement joins TRBV5-1 to TRBJ2-6, with a possible D match to TRBD1 (5 bases). The CDR3 consists of 15 residues. Germline CDR1 is SGHRS and CDR2 is YFSETQ. The chain's CDR3 is CASSLGGSGANVLTF. The CDR3 nucleotides read TGCGCCAGCAGCTTGGGAGGTTCTGGGGCCAACGTCCTGACCTTC.

This clone was seen more than once but under ten times. The rearrangement joins TRBV21-1 to TRBJ2-7; TRBD2 is the table's D call, not checked against the DNA. TRBV21-1 is noted as a pseudogene. This CDR3 is built from 13 residues. Here the CDR3 reads CASSTPEGYEQYF. Here the CDR3 DNA reads TGTGCCAGCAGCACCCCCGAGGGCTACGAGCAGTACTTC.

This clone was seen once. The rearrangement uses TRBV5-6 and TRBJ2-1; 8 bases fit TRBD1. J gave up 7 bases and V 4 bases, and 22 bases lay outside the gene matches. The CDR3 is 19 residues long. Germline CDR1 SGHDT, CDR2 YYEEEE. CDR3 region: CASSHSGFRGPTLGNEQFF. CDR3 nucleotide sequence: TGTGCCAGCAGCCATTCGGGTTTCAGGGGGCCCACCCTGGGGAATGAGCAGTTCTTC.

The J gene is TRBJ1-4, the V gene TRBV7-6; no reliable D call. Germline CDR1 is SGHVS and CDR2 is FNYEAQ. V was shortened by 4 bases and J by 0 bases, with 9 bases between the two germline ends. The CDR3 totals 15 residues. The CDR3, as DNA: TGTGCCAGCAGCTCGACGGAGGCAACTAATGAAAAACTGTTTTTT. The encoded protein is CASSSTEATNEKLFF. The full variable domain, its missing parts supplied by reference TRBV7-6 and TRBJ1-4, is GAGVSQSPRYKVTKRGQDVALRCDPISGHVSLYWYRQALGQGPEFLTYFNYEAQQDKSGLPNDRFSAERPEGSISTLTIQRTEQRDSAMYRCASSSTEATNEKLFFGSGTQLSVL.

A few counts support this clone. The chain uses TRBV6-5 and TRBJ1-1, with D unclear. The CDR3 has 14 amino acids. V gave up 0 bases and J gave up 6 bases, with 11 bases separating them. From germline, CDR1 is MNHEY and CDR2 SVGAGI. The CDR3 coding sequence is TGTGCCAGCAGTTACTCCGGGAGAACACCTGAAGCTTTCTTT. Amino acid sequence: CASSYSGRTPEAFF.

This chain links TRBV5-8 with TRBJ2-5; TRBD2 matches 11 bases. From germline, CDR1 is SGHTS and CDR2 YDEGEE. The CDR3 consists of 19 residues. V lost 4 bases and J lost 2; bases outside the gene matches: 16. CDR3 bases: TGTGCCAGCAGCCCTCCCTGGGGGACTAGCGGAACACGTCAAGAGACCCAGTACTTC. This sequence encodes CASSPPWGTSGTRQETQYF.

This chain connects TRBV4-3 to TRBJ1-2, with 8 bases fitting TRBD1. This CDR3 comprises 15 residues. V was clipped by 4 bases and J by 7 bases; unmatched bases: 11. Germline V gene lookup returns CDR1 LGHNA and CDR2 YSLEER. The CDR3 DNA follows: TGCGCCAGCAGCCCCCATTTTCAGGGGGCGCGTGGCTACACCTTC. This encodes CASSPHFQGARGYTF.

The rearrangement uses TRBV9 and TRBJ2-3, with TRBD2 matching over 12 bases. The J segment lost 6 bases and the V segment lost 3 bases, leaving 5 bases of the junction unmatched. Looked up from germline, CDR1 is SGDLS and CDR2 is YYNGEE. This CDR3 is built from 15 residues. The CDR3 DNA is TGTGCCAGCAGCGAACTAGCGGGAGGAGGGGATACGCAGTATTTT. Its protein is CASSELAGGGDTQYF.

The gene calls are TRBV2 and TRBJ1-4, with 7 positions matching TRBD1. The trim removed 7 bases at V and 7 bases at J, leaving 9 bases unmatched. Germline V lookup: CDR1 SNHLY, CDR2 FYNNEI. This CDR3 is built from 14 residues. The CDR3 region is CASTLQGVGEKLFF. DNA for the CDR3: TGTGCCAGCACCTTGCAGGGGGTGGGTGAAAAACTGTTTTTT.

The V and J genes are TRBV6-5 and TRBJ1-1, with 10 bases fitting TRBD1. Germline assignment: CDR1 MNHEY and CDR2 SVGAGI. The CDR3 length is 15 residues. V lost 6 bases to trimming and J lost 4 bases; unmatched junction nucleotides: 8. CDR3 DNA sequence: TGTGCCAGCAGACGGACAGGGGGATACCTCACTGAAGCTTTCTTT. It encodes CASRRTGGYLTEAFF.

About this clone itself: The germline gene is not matched at one end of the junction; a read error may be the cause. The chain employs TRBV5-1 and TRBJ1-3; D gene uncertain. The germline V gene encodes CDR1 SGHRS and CDR2 YFSETQ. This CDR3 comprises 13 residues. The CDR3 DNA reads TGTGCCAGCAGCGACTGGTCAGGAAACACCATATATTTT. Residues: CASSDWSGNTIYF.

The gene calls are TRBV6-1 and TRBJ1-1; TRBD1 agrees at 9 bases. Germline-derived CDR1 and CDR2 are MNHNS and SASEGT. With 7 bases clipped from V and 5 bases from J, the junction kept 8 bases outside the gene matches. The CDR3 contains 14 residues. In nucleotides, the CDR3 is TGTGCCAGCACCGCGGGACAGGGAATGACTGAAGCTTTCTTT. It yields the protein CASTAGQGMTEAFF.

V is TRBV6-6 and J is TRBJ1-5; no firm D call. Germline loops: CDR1 MNHNY, CDR2 SVGAGI (reference sequence). There are 15 residues in the CDR3. With 7 bases removed from V and 1 base from J, the gap between germline ends came to 14 bases. CDR3 protein: CASMRREQSNQPQHF. The CDR3 DNA is TGTGCCAGCATGAGGAGGGAGCAGAGCAATCAGCCCCAGCATTTT.

This clone has just a few counts. This chain links TRBV19 with TRBJ1-1; TRBD1 matches at 7 bases. This CDR3 is 14 amino acids long. The junction had 11 bases not matched to a gene; V was cut back by 7 bases and J by 6 bases. Germline CDR1 LNHDA, CDR2 SQIVND (reference sequence). The CDR3 spells CASIRGLHPAEAFF. The CDR3 DNA reads TGTGCCAGTATTAGGGGGCTCCACCCAGCTGAAGCTTTCTTT. Full variable domain (rest looked up from reference TRBV19 and TRBJ1-1): DGGITQSPKYLFRKEGQNVTLSCEQNLNHDAMYWYRQDPGQGLRLIYYSQIVNDFQKGDIAEGYSVSREKKESFPLTVTSAQKNPTAFYLCASIRGLHPAEAFFGQGTRLTVV.

This clone has just one count. V and J are TRBV6-6 and TRBJ2-3, with 7 positions matching TRBD1. CDR3 length: 14 amino acids. Losses at the gene ends were 6 bases for V and 1 base for J; bases not matched to a gene: 4. Germline CDR1 is MNHNY and CDR2 is SVGAGI (reference sequence). CDR3 in amino acids: CASRSTGGTDTQYF. In DNA, the CDR3 is TGTGCCAGCAGAAGCACAGGGGGCACAGATACGCAGTATTTT.

The chain links TRBV27 to TRBJ2-1; the D gene is possibly TRBD2 (6 bases). Germline V gene sequence: CDR1 MNHEY, CDR2 SMNVEV (reference sequence). Trimming stripped 4 bases from V and 4 bases from J, with 14 bases between. This CDR3 is built from 15 residues. The CDR3 region has the DNA TGTGCCAGCAGTTGGGGGGACGGCGAATACAATGAGCAGTTCTTC. Translated, it gives CASSWGDGEYNEQFF.

This chain links TRBV29-1 with TRBJ2-1, with D perhaps matching TRBD1 (5 bases). CDR3 length: 15 amino acids. Germline loops: CDR1 SQVTM, CDR2 ANQGSEA. V gave up 4 bases and J gave up 4 bases, with 17 bases separating them. This CDR3 is CSVAPPTEGYNEQFF. Written as DNA, the CDR3 is TGCAGCGTTGCCCCTCCGACAGAAGGGTACAATGAGCAGTTCTTC.

The rearrangement joins TRBV10-1 to TRBJ2-7; maybe TRBD1 (7 bases). The CDR3 has 14 residues. CDR1 and CDR2 from the germline V gene are WNHNN and SYGVQD (reference sequence). Deletions cut 4 bases from V and 5 bases from J, with 15 bases between. The CDR3 sequence: CASSAAQGRNEQYF. CDR3 DNA: TGCGCCAGCAGTGCCGCACAGGGGAGGAACGAGCAGTACTTC.

The CDR3 region is CASSYRTSADTQYF. Here the CDR3 DNA reads TGTGCCAGCAGTTATCGGACTAGCGCAGATACGCAGTATTTT. This chain connects TRBV6-5 to TRBJ2-3, with TRBD2 identical over 9 bases. The V segment lost 3 bases and the J segment 4 bases; nucleotides outside the gene matches: 2. This CDR3 has 14 amino acids. Per the germline V gene, CDR1 is MNHEY and CDR2 is SVGAGI.

The rearrangement uses TRBV28 and TRBJ1-6; D is uncertain. The CDR3 is made up of 15 amino acids. Trimming stripped 3 bases from V and 9 bases from J, with 15 bases between. CDR1 MDHEN and CDR2 SYDVKM come from the germline V gene. The CDR3 protein is CASSFDISMGSPLHF. The DNA of the CDR3 is TGTGCCAGCAGTTTTGACATTTCGATGGGTTCACCCCTCCACTTT.

The chain carries TRBV5-1 and TRBJ2-3, with D maybe TRBD1 (7 bases). Germline V gene data show CDR1 as SGHRS and CDR2 as YFSETQ. The CDR3 consists of 16 residues. V lost 3 bases, J lost 6 bases, and 20 bases lay in between. CDR3 sequence: CASSSRGQGVWDTQYF. The CDR3 DNA sequence: TGCGCCAGCAGCTCGCGGGGTCAGGGGGTGTGGGATACGCAGTATTTT.

In DNA form, the CDR3 reads TGTGCCAGTAGTACCCACGACAGGGGACCAAATGAAAAACTGTTTTTT. Amino acid sequence: CASSTHDRGPNEKLFF. This chain links TRBV19 with TRBJ1-4; 8 positions match TRBD1. The CDR3 is 16 amino acids. The germline V gene encodes CDR1 LNHDA and CDR2 SQIVND (reference sequence). V trimming: 4 bases; J trimming: 5 bases; junction bases outside the gene matches: 9.

CDR3 protein: CASSEAQGRNEQFF. The CDR3 DNA reads as TGTGCCAGCAGTGAAGCACAGGGGAGGAATGAGCAGTTCTTC. V usage is TRBV6-1 and J usage is TRBJ2-1; D is possibly TRBD1 (7 bases). Trimming left V 0 bases short and J 7 bases short, with 10 bases between. The CDR3 length is 14 residues. In germline, CDR1 is MNHNS, CDR2 SASEGT.

This clone appeared a few times. The chain has TRBV9 and TRBJ2-2; the match to TRBD2 covers 9 bases. Germline loops: CDR1 SGDLS, CDR2 YYNGEE. The CDR3 runs to 17 residues. After removal of 0 bases from V and 0 bases from J, the junction contained 3 bases not matched to a gene. This chain's CDR3 is CASSVAGLAANTGELFF. The CDR3 nucleotides read TGTGCCAGCAGCGTAGCGGGACTAGCTGCGAACACCGGGGAGCTGTTTTTT. Variable domain in full (rest from reference TRBV9 and TRBJ2-2): DSGVTQTPKHLITATGQRVTLRCSPRSGDLSVYWYQQSLDQGLQFLIQYYNGEERAKGNILERFSAQQFPDLHSELNLSSLELGDSALYFCASSVAGLAANTGELFFGEGSRLTVL.

J is TRBJ1-4 and V is TRBV4-1; 10 nucleotides align to TRBD1. There are 16 residues in the CDR3. With 4 bases clipped from V and 11 bases from J, the junction kept 13 bases outside the gene matches. CDR1 is MGHRA, CDR2 YSYEKL, per germline. CDR3 DNA: TGCGCCAGCAGCCCCCTCGAGGGGGACAGGGGAGGGAAACTGTTTTTT. Translation: CASSPLEGDRGGKLFF.